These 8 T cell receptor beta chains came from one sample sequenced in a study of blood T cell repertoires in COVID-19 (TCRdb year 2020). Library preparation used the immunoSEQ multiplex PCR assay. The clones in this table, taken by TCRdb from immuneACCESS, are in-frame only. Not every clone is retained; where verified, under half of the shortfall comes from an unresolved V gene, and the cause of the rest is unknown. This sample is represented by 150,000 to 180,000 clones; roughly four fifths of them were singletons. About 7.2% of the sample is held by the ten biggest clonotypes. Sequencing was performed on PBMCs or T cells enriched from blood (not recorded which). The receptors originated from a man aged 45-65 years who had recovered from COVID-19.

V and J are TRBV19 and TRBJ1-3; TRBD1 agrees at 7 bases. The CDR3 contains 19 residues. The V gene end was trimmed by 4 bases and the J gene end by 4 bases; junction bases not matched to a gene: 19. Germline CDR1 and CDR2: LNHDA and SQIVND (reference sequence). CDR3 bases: TGTGCCAGTAGTAAGGCGAGGGAAAACAGGGGATCTTCCGGAAACACCATATATTTT. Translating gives CASSKARENRGSSGNTIYF.

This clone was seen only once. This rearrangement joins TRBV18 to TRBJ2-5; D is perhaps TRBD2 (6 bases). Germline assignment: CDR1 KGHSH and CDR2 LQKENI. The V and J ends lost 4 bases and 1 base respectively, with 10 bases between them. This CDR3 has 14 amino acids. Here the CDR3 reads CASSQAGIQETQYF. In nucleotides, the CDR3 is TGTGCCAGCTCACAAGCGGGCATCCAAGAGACCCAGTACTTC.

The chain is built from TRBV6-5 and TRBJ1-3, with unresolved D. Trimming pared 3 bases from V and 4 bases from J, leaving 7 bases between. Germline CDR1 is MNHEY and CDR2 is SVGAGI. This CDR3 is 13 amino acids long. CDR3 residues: CASSYSRGNTIYF. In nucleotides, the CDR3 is TGTGCCAGCAGTTATAGTAGAGGAAACACCATATATTTT.

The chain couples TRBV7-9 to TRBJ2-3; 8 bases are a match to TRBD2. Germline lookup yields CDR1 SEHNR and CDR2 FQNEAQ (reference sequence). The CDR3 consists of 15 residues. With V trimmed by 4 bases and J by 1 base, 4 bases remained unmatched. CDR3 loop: CASSYSGGGTDTQYF. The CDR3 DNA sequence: TGTGCCAGCAGCTACTCGGGGGGGGGCACAGATACGCAGTATTTT.

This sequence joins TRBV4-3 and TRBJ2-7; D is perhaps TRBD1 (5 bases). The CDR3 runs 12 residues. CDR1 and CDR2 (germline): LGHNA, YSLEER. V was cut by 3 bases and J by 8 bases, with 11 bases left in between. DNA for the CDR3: TGCGCCAGCAGCCAGGCCCAGGGTAAGCAGTACTTC. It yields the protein CASSQAQGKQYF.

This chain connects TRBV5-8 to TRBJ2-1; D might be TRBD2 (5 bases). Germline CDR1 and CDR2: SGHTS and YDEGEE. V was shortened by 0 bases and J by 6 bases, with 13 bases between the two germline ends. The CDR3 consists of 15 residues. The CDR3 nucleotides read TGTGCCAGCAGCTTGGTGACTACCTTTTTCAATGAGCAGTTCTTC. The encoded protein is CASSLVTTFFNEQFF. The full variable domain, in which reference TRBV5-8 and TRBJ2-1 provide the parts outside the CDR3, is EAGVTQSPTHLIKTRGQQATLRCSPISGHTSVYWYQQALGLGLQFLLWYDEGEERNRGNFPPRFSGRQFPNYSSELNVNALELEDSALYLCASSLVTTFFNEQFFGPGTRLTVL.

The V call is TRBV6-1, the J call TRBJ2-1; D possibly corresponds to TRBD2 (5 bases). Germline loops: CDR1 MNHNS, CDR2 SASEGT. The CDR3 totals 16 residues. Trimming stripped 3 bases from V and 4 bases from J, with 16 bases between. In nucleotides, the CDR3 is TGTGCCAGCAGTGACGAAACTAGAATCGGTTACAATGAGCAGTTCTTC. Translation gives CASSDETRIGYNEQFF.

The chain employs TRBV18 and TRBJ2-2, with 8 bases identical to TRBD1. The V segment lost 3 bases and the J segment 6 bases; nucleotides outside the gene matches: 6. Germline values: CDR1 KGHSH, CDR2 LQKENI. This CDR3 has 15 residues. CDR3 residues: CASSPPPTGAGELFF. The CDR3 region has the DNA TGTGCCAGCTCACCCCCCCCGACAGGGGCCGGGGAGCTGTTTTTT.